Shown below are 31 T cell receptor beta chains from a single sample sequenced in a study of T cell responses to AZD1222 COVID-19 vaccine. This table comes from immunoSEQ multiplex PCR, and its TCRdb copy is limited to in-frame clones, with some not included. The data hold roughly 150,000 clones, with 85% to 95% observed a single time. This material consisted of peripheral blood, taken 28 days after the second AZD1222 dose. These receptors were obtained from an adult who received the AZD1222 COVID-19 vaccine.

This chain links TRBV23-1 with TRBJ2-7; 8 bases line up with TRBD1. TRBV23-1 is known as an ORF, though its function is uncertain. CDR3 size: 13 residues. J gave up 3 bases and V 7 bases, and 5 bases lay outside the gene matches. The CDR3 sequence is CASTLGQVYEQYF. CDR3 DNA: TGCGCCAGCACCCTGGGACAGGTCTACGAGCAGTACTTC.

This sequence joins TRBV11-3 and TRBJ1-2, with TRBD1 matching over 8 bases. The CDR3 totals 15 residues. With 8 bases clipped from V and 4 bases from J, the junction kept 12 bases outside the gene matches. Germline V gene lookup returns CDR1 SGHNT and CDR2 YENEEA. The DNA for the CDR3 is TGTGCCAGCGGGCGCACAGGGGGGCCAGCCTATGGCTACACCTTC. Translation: CASGRTGGPAYGYTF. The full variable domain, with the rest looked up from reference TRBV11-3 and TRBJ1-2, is EAGVVQSPRYKIIEKKQPVAFWCNPISGHNTLYWYLQNLGQGPELLIRYENEEAVDDSQLPKDRFSAERLKGVDSTLKIQPAELGDSAVYLCASGRTGGPAYGYTFGSGTRLTVV.

Here the CDR3 reads CASSRDRGRETQYF. The CDR3 coding sequence is TGTGCCAGCAGCCGGGACAGGGGGCGAGAGACCCAGTACTTC. The chain joins TRBV5-6 to TRBJ2-5; 12 bases match TRBD1. Germline loops: CDR1 SGHDT, CDR2 YYEEEE. The CDR3 runs to 14 residues. V was pared by 4 bases and J by 4 bases, with 2 bases of the junction left unmatched. The whole variable domain, filled in from reference TRBV5-6 and TRBJ2-5, reads DAGVTQSPTHLIKTRGQQVTLRCSPKSGHDTVSWYQQALGQGPQFIFQYYEEEERQRGNFPDRFSGHQFPNYSSELNVNALLLGDSALYLCASSRDRGRETQYFGPGTRLLVL.

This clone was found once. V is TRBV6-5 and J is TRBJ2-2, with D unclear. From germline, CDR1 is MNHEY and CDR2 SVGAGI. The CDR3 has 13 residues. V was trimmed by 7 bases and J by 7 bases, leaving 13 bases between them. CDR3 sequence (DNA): TGTGCCAGCATCCCCCTGCAAGGCGGGGAGCTGTTTTTT. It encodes CASIPLQGGELFF.

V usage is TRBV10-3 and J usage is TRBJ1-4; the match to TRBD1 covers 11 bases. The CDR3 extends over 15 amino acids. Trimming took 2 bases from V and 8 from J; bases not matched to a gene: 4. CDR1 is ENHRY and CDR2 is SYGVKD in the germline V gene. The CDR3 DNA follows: TGTGCCATCAGTGAGCGGGGACAGGGGGAAGAAAAACTGTTTTTT. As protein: CAISERGQGEEKLFF.

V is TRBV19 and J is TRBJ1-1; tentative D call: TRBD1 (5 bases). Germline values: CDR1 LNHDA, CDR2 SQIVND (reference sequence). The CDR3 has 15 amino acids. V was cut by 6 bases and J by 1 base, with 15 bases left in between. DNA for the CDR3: TGTGCCAGTAGCAACCACAGAGGGGCGAACACTGAAGCTTTCTTT. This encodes CASSNHRGANTEAFF.

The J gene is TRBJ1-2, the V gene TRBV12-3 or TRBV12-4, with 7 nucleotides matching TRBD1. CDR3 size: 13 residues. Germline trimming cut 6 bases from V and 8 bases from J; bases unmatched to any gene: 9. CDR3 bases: TGTGCCAGCAGCCTGACAGGGTTTGGAGGCTACACCTTC. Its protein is CASSLTGFGGYTF.

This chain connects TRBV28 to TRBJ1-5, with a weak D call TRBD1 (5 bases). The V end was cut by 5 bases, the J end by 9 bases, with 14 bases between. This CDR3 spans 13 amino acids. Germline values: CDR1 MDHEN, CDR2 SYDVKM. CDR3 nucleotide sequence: TGTGCCAGCAGTATTCAGGGCGCCAGGCCCCAGCATTTT. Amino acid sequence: CASSIQGARPQHF.

The CDR3 region has the DNA TGTGCCAGTAGTCTCGGACAGACGCGAGCTTTCTTT. It is translated as CASSLGQTRAFF. V is TRBV19 and J is TRBJ1-1; D may be TRBD1 (6 bases). The CDR3 extends over 12 amino acids. Trimming removed 5 bases from V and 10 bases from J, with 14 bases in between. Germline CDR1 is LNHDA and CDR2 is SQIVND (reference sequence).

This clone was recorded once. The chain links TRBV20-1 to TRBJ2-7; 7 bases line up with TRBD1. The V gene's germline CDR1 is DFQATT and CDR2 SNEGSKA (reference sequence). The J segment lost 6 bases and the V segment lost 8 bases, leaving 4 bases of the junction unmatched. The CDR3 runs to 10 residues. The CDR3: CSSNRGEQYF. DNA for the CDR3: TGCAGTTCTAACAGGGGCGAGCAGTACTTC.

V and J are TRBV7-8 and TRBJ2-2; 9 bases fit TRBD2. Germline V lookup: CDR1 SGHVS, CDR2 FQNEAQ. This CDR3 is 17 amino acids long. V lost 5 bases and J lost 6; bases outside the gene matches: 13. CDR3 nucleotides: TGTGCCAGCAGCCCGACCGGGGGCGGGGGGGCCCCCGGGGAGCTGTTTTTT. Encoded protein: CASSPTGGGGAPGELFF.

This chain's CDR3 is CASRQGNQPQHF. The CDR3 DNA follows: TGTGCCAGCAGGCAGGGCAATCAGCCCCAGCATTTT. The chain has TRBV12-3 or TRBV12-4 and TRBJ1-5, with D hard to call. Trimming took 6 bases from V and 2 from J, leaving 5 bases between them. The CDR3 is 12 residues long.

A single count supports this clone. The CDR3 region has the DNA TGTGCCAGTACCCCCCCAGAGAGGGGAGGTGGCTACACCTTC. Protein product: CASTPPERGGGYTF. The chain recombines TRBV19 with TRBJ1-2; D possibly corresponds to TRBD1 (5 bases). The CDR3 totals 14 residues. V was cut by 7 bases and J by 7 bases, with 19 bases left in between. The germline gives CDR1 LNHDA, CDR2 SQIVND (reference sequence). Complete variable domain (other parts from reference TRBV19 and TRBJ1-2): DGGITQSPKYLFRKEGQNVTLSCEQNLNHDAMYWYRQDPGQGLRLIYYSQIVNDFQKGDIAEGYSVSREKKESFPLTVTSAQKNPTAFYLCASTPPERGGGYTFGSGTRLTVV.

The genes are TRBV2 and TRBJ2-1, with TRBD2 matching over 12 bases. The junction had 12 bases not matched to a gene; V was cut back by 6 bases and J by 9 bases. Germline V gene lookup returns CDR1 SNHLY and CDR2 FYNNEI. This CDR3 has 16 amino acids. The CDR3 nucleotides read TGTGCCAGCAGAATTCTAGCGGGGGGGCTCCGCGGTGAGCAGTTCTTC. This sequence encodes CASRILAGGLRGEQFF. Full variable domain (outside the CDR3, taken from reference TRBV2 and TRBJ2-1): EPEVTQTPSHQVTQMGQEVILRCVPISNHLYFYWYRQILGQKVEFLVSFYNNEISEKSEIFDDQFSVERPDGSNFTLKIRSTKLEDSAMYFCASRILAGGLRGEQFFGPGTRLTVL.

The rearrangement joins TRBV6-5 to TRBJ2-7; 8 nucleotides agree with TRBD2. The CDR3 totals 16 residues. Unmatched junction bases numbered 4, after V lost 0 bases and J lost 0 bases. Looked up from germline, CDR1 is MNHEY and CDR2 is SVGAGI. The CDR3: CASSYSTGGASYEQYF. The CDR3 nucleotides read TGTGCCAGCAGTTACTCGACGGGGGGGGCCTCCTACGAGCAGTACTTC.

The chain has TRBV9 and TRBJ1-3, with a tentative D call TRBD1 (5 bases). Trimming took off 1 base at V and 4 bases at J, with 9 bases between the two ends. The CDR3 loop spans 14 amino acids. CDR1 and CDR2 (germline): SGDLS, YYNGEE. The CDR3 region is CASSVQGMGNTIYF. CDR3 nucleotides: TGTGCCAGCAGCGTACAGGGAATGGGAAACACCATATATTTT.

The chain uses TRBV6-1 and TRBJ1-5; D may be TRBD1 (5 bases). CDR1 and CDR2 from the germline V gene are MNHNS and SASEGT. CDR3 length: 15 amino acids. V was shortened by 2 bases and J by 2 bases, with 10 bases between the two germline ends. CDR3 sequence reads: CASSENGAGNQPQHF. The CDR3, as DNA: TGTGCCAGCAGTGAAAATGGGGCAGGCAATCAGCCCCAGCATTTT.

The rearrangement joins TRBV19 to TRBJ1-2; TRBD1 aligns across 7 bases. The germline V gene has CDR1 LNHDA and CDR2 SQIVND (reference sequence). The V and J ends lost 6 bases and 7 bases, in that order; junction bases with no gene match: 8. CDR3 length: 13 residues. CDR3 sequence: CASRPVGGRGYTF. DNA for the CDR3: TGTGCCAGTAGACCGGTAGGGGGCCGTGGCTACACCTTC. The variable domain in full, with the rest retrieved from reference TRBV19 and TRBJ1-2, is DGGITQSPKYLFRKEGQNVTLSCEQNLNHDAMYWYRQDPGQGLRLIYYSQIVNDFQKGDIAEGYSVSREKKESFPLTVTSAQKNPTAFYLCASRPVGGRGYTFGSGTRLTVV.

The CDR3 DNA reads TGCGCCAGCAGCCAAGAATGGGGTTCACCCCTCCACTTT. Protein: CASSQEWGSPLHF. This sequence joins TRBV4-1 and TRBJ1-6; D uncertain. This CDR3 spans 13 amino acids. The V and J ends lost 0 bases and 9 bases respectively, with 6 bases between them. Germline V gene lookup returns CDR1 MGHRA and CDR2 YSYEKL.

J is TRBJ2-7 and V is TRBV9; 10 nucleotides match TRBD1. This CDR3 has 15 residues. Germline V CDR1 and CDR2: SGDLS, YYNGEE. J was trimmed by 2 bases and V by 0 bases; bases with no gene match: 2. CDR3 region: CASSVGTGGTYEQYF. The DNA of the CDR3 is TGTGCCAGCAGCGTAGGGACAGGGGGTACCTACGAGCAGTACTTC.

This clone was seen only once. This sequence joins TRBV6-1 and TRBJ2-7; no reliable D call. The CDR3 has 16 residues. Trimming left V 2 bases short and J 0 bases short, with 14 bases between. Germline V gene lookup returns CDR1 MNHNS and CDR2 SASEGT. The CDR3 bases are TGTGCCAGCAGTGAATGGCGTCTCCAACGCTCCTACGAGCAGTACTTC. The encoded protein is CASSEWRLQRSYEQYF.

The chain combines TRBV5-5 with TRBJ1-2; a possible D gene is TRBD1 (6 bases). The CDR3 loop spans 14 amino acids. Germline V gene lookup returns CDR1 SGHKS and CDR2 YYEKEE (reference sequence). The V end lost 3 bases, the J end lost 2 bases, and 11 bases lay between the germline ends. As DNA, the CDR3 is TGTGCCAGCAGCTGGGCGGGACACAACTATGGCTACACCTTC. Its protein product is CASSWAGHNYGYTF.

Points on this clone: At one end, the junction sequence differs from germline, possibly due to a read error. The CDR3 DNA sequence: TGTGCCAGCAGCCTAGCGGGGGGGCTTAGCGGGGAGCTGTTTTTT. It translates to CASSLAGGLSGELFF. The genes are TRBV7-2 and TRBJ2-2; 12 positions agree with TRBD2. CDR1 SGHTA and CDR2 FQGNSA come from the germline V gene. The CDR3 consists of 15 residues.

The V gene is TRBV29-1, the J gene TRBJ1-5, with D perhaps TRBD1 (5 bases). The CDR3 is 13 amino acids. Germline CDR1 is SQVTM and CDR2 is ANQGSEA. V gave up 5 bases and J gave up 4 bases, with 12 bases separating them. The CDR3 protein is CSVLGGANQPQHF. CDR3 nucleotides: TGCAGCGTTCTGGGGGGTGCTAATCAGCCCCAGCATTTT.

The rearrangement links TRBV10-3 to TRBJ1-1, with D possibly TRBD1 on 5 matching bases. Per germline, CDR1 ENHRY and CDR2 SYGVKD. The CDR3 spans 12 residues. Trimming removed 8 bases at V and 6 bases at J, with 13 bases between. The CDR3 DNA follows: TGTGCCATCGCAGAGGTGGGGGCTGAAGCTTTCTTT. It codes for CAIAEVGAEAFF.

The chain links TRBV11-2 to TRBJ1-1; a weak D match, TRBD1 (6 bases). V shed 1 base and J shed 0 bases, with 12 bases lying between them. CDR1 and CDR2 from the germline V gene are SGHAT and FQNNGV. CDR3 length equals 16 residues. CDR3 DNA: TGTGCCAGCAGCTTAGGGACAGTTAGACTGAACACTGAAGCTTTCTTT. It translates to CASSLGTVRLNTEAFF.

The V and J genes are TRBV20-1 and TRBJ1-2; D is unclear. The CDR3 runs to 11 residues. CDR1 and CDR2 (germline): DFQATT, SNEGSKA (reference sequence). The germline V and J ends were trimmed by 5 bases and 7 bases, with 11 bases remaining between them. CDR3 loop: CSAALAGGYTF. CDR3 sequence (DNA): TGCAGTGCTGCGCTTGCAGGTGGCTACACCTTC.

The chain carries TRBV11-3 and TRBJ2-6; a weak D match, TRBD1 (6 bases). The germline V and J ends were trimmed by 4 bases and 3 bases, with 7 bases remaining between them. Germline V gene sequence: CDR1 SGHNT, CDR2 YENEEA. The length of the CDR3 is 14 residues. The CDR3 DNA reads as TGTGCCAGCAGCTCAGGGGTTGGGGCCAACGTCCTGACTTTC. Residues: CASSSGVGANVLTF. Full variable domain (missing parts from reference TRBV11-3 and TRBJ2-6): EAGVVQSPRYKIIEKKQPVAFWCNPISGHNTLYWYLQNLGQGPELLIRYENEEAVDDSQLPKDRFSAERLKGVDSTLKIQPAELGDSAVYLCASSSGVGANVLTFGAGSRLTVL.

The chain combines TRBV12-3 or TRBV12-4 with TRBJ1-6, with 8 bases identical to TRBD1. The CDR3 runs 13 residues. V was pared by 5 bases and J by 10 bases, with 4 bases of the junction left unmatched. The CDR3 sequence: CASSQGARSPLHF. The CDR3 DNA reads TGTGCCAGCAGTCAGGGGGCTCGGTCACCCCTCCACTTT.

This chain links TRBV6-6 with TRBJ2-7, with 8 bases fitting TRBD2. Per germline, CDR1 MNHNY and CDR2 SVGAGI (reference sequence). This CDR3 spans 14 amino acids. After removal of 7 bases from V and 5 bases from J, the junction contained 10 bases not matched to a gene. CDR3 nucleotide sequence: TGTGCCAGCACCCCGGGAGGGACTTCCCACGAGCAGTACTTC. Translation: CASTPGGTSHEQYF.

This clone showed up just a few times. The CDR3 sequence: CASRDSNNEQFF. DNA for the CDR3: TGTGCCAGCAGGGACAGCAACAATGAGCAGTTCTTC. This sequence joins TRBV27 and TRBJ2-1; D might be TRBD1 (6 bases). CDR1 is MNHEY and CDR2 is SMNVEV in the germline V gene (reference sequence). The CDR3 runs to 12 residues. The V gene lost 6 bases and the J gene lost 5 bases, with 8 bases spanning the gap.